The clone carrying this T cell receptor (beta chain) was detected many times. Its antigen is still unknown. The data derive from a study of T cells after yellow fever vaccination. Overall study: SMART-Seq v4 Ultra Low Input prepared libraries from low-cell fractions. General observations from the study: Boosting was followed by the reappearance of most primary-vaccination clones (around 96% CD4, 85% to 90% CD8). A secondary response was less intense yet reached its peak sooner, at day 5 versus 15.

CDR3 length: 12 residues. Germline V gene lookup returns CDR1 SGHVS and CDR2 FQNEAQ. The germline V and J ends were trimmed by 5 bases and 9 bases, with 11 bases remaining between them. A 5'RACE template-switching step, the method used to make TCR cDNA, added a universal primer site and UMIs. TCRdb reanalysed the 5' RACE reads using MiXCR and keeps one entry per CDR3 protein. This table holds about 130,000 distinct CDR3 sequences, about 6.9% found once. The J gene is TRBJ2-1, the V gene TRBV7-8, with no clear D. Sequencing used CD4+ T cells sorted from PBMCs, obtained 10 days after the yellow fever booster vaccination. This receptor was obtained from a man aged 30 to 39 who received the YFV17D yellow fever vaccine. The CDR3, as DNA: TGTGCCAGCAGCCTTGATTGGCGTGAGCAGTTCTTC. This gives the protein CASSLDWREQFF.